This T cell receptor beta chain was recorded in a study of OX40 agonist ivuxolimab in advanced cancers. Background on the study: The dose-escalation cohort was approximately 81% male, with a mean age of around 54 years, ranging about 20 to 79.

For this clone: Its cognate antigen is unknown.

Study-level results: Low normalized T-cell clonal expansion was also seen in some nonresponders.

Patients with autoimmune history or systemic immunosuppression were excluded. V was shortened by 3 bases and J by 0 bases, with 4 bases between the two germline ends. Looked up from germline, CDR1 is SGHNT and CDR2 is YYREEE (reference sequence). There are 12 residues in the CDR3. Sequenced by immunoSEQ multiplex PCR; TCRdb stores in-frame clones only, minus some. The data hold tens of thousands of clones, with 75% to 90% observed a single time. The genes are TRBV5-4 and TRBJ2-7, with D uncertain. This receptor was taken from an adult with an advanced solid tumor such as melanoma, head and neck, liver or kidney cancer. Sequences were derived from CD4+ or CD8+ T cells sorted from blood, sampled in a trial of the OX40 agonist ivuxolimab. The CDR3 region has the DNA TGTGCCAGCAGCTCGTCCTCCTACGAGCAGTACTTC. Translating it yields CASSSSSYEQYF.